This T cell receptor beta chain appears in the sequencing data of a study of vaccination and CD4 T cells after COVID-19. Study information: The stimulus for the cells was overlapping spike peptides derived from SARS-CoV-2, HCoV-NL63, HCoV-OC43 and HCoV-229E.

The Oncomine TCR Beta short-read assay was applied to DNA of cultured CD4+ T cells. The source of extracted genomic DNA was cultured CD4+ T cells. TCRdb reprocessed the PCR reads with MiXCR, giving one entry per CDR3 protein. The data show roughly 9,000 distinct CDR3 sequences, nearly 35% seen once. Treatment indicated: roughly 11-day PBMC culture with coronavirus spike peptide pools or control peptides (ViraFEST assay). Pre-COVID-19 pandemic sampling (2011-2018) yielded the unexposed donor's CD4+ T cells. Half-medium changes with fresh IL-2 medium occurred on days 3 and 7. This CDR3 is 11 amino acids long. Germline V lookup: CDR1 ENHRY, CDR2 SYGVKD. V shed 10 bases and J 10 bases; nucleotides not matched to a gene: 6. Concerning this clonotype: The antigen is undetermined.

The gene calls are TRBV10-3 and TRBJ2-4; TRBD2 matches at 8 bases. Sequences were obtained from CD4+ T cells from blood, cultured in vitro. The TCR comes from a human donor in good health. The DNA of the CDR3 is TGTGCCACCTCCGGGGGGGCTATTCAGTACTTC. Its translation is CATSGGAIQYF.